Below are 13 T cell receptor beta chains sequenced from a single sample in a study of shared clonotypes between healthy human individuals. Terminally differentiated effector memory CD45RA+ cells were left out of the naive CD8 fraction, which was CD45RO-negative and positively selected for CCR7. Some clones are missing from TCRdb's copy, which holds only in-frame ones; the method was immunoSEQ multiplex PCR. The repertoire holds about 2.2 million clones, with 85% to 95% as singletons. Input material: naive CD8+ T cells from PBMCs. The source is a man aged 18-30 years in good health. Some clones in this sample may be carry-over from other donors' samples.

The rearrangement links TRBV28 to TRBJ2-1; TRBD2 agrees at 7 bases. V was pared by 6 bases and J by 5 bases, with 7 bases of the junction left unmatched. CDR1 and CDR2 (germline): MDHEN, SYDVKM. This CDR3 has 14 residues. CDR3 sequence reads: CASSPSGMNNEQFF. As DNA, the CDR3 is TGTGCCAGCAGCCCTAGCGGAATGAACAATGAGCAGTTCTTC.

This clone has a single count. V usage is TRBV6-5 and J usage is TRBJ2-5; weak D call: TRBD1 (5 bases). Near its end, the DNA agrees better with TRBJ2-7, so the J call may be wrong. Looked up from germline, CDR1 is MNHEY and CDR2 is SVGAGI. The CDR3 spans 13 residues. CDR3 nucleotides: TGTGCCAGCAGTACAACAGGATACTACGAGCAGTACTTC. Its translation: CASSTTGYYEQYF.

The DNA of the CDR3 is TGTGCCAGCGCCCCGCGGGGTGTCGGAATGAACACTGAAGCTTTCTTT. Encoded protein: CASAPRGVGMNTEAFF. The rearrangement joins TRBV27 to TRBJ1-1; D unclear. The CDR3 consists of 16 residues. In germline, CDR1 is MNHEY, CDR2 SMNVEV (reference sequence). Between the trimmed V and J ends, which lost 8 bases and 0 bases, there was a span of 19 bases.

This clone appeared a few times. Distinct nucleotide sequences in the sample also encode this CDR3. This chain connects TRBV6-1 to TRBJ2-7; the D is unclear. Per the germline V gene, CDR1 is MNHNS and CDR2 is SASEGT. The ends were cut back, 4 bases at V and 4 bases at J, with 14 bases in the middle. The CDR3 runs to 14 residues. CDR3 loop: CASSALGQSYEQYF. CDR3 DNA sequence: TGTGCCAGCAGTGCCTTAGGGCAGAGTTACGAGCAGTACTTC.

The chain carries TRBV29-1 and TRBJ2-7; 8 bases map to TRBD1. Trimming at V came to 6 bases and at J to 12 bases, leaving 10 bases not matched to a gene. CDR3 length: 11 residues. Germline values: CDR1 SQVTM, CDR2 ANQGSEA. The CDR3 loop reads CSVRETGDTYF. CDR3 bases: TGCAGCGTCCGGGAGACAGGGGATACGTACTTC.

The chain couples TRBV6-6 to TRBJ2-7; 9 positions match TRBD1. The V and J ends lost 8 bases and 6 bases, in that order; junction bases with no gene match: 14. The CDR3 contains 15 residues. Germline V gene lookup returns CDR1 MNHNY and CDR2 SVGAGI (reference sequence). The CDR3 DNA sequence: TGTGCCAGCGGGATACCGGGACAGGGAATCATCGAGCAGTACTTC. It codes for CASGIPGQGIIEQYF.

On this clone itself: Because it lacks the conserved phenylalanine or tryptophan at the end, this CDR3 is likely a read error. The limits of the CDR3 on the DNA are not certain, so only TCRdb's listed CDR3 is given. CDR3 residues: CARSGSGTV. The chain is built from TRBV5-3 and TRBJ2-4. TRBV5-3 is an open reading frame, and its role is uncertain. Both ends counted, the CDR3 spans 9 residues.

The J gene is TRBJ2-7, the V gene TRBV27; 10 bases agree with TRBD2. Germline V gives CDR1 MNHEY, CDR2 SMNVEV (reference sequence). The CDR3 is made up of 18 amino acids. With 1 base clipped from V and 3 bases from J, the junction kept 12 bases outside the gene matches. Here the CDR3 DNA reads TGTGCCAGCAGTTTATTCCCCCCCCTAGCGGGAGCCGGCTACGAGCAGTACTTC. It specifies CASSLFPPLAGAGYEQYF.

The V gene is TRBV5-4, the J gene TRBJ1-4; D not certain. Trimming took 4 bases from V and 0 from J, leaving 10 bases between them. Germline loops: CDR1 SGHNT, CDR2 YYREEE (reference sequence). The CDR3 has 15 residues. The CDR3 DNA sequence: TGTGCCAGCAGCCTGGACGGTTCAACTAATGAAAAACTGTTTTTT. It encodes CASSLDGSTNEKLFF. The whole variable domain, remainder taken from reference TRBV5-4 and TRBJ1-4, is ETGVTQSPTHLIKTRGQQVTLRCSSQSGHNTVSWYQQALGQGPQFIFQYYREEENGRGNFPPRFSGLQFPNYSSELNVNALELDDSALYLCASSLDGSTNEKLFFGSGTQLSVL.

The chain uses TRBV5-1 and TRBJ2-1; maybe TRBD2 (6 bases). Trimming stripped 0 bases from V and 4 bases from J, with 14 bases between. In germline, CDR1 is SGHRS, CDR2 YFSETQ. This CDR3 has 16 amino acids. The CDR3 spells CASSLGRESMYNEQFF. The CDR3 bases are TGCGCCAGCAGCTTGGGGCGGGAAAGTATGTACAATGAGCAGTTCTTC.

This rearrangement joins TRBV7-9 to TRBJ2-7, with 12 nucleotides matching TRBD1. The CDR3 consists of 16 residues. CDR1 SEHNR and CDR2 FQNEAQ come from the germline V gene (reference sequence). Unmatched junction bases numbered 9, after V lost 4 bases and J lost 5 bases. Here the CDR3 DNA reads TGTGCCAGCAGCTACATTCCGGGACAGGGGGCCAACGAGCAGTACTTC. This encodes CASSYIPGQGANEQYF.

The rearrangement uses TRBV9 and TRBJ2-1; D is unclear. Trimming took off 4 bases at V and 12 bases at J, with 17 bases between the two ends. CDR1 is SGDLS and CDR2 is YYNGEE in the germline V gene. The CDR3 has 13 amino acids. DNA of the CDR3: TGTGCCAGCAGCCCCCCTCGGAGTGTTGTGCAGTTCTTC. Encoded protein: CASSPPRSVVQFF.

A word on this clone: Other DNA sequences in this specimen translate into the identical CDR3. The chain employs TRBV15 and TRBJ2-2; D is undetermined. CDR1 is LNHNV and CDR2 is YYDKDF in the germline V gene (reference sequence). Deletions cut 5 bases from V and 1 base from J, with 2 bases between. The CDR3 sequence is 12 residues long. CDR3 sequence reads: CATSLNTGELFF. CDR3 coding DNA: TGTGCCACCAGCCTGAACACCGGGGAGCTGTTTTTT.